This TCR beta chain was identified during a study of early T cells in non-severe SARS-CoV-2 infection. Study in general: From unsorted whole blood, bulk RNA was sequenced, and the chains remained unpaired.

The junction had 3 bases not matched to a gene; V was cut back by 10 bases and J by 0 bases. The CDR3 has 13 residues. Germline V gene sequence: CDR1 MNHEY, CDR2 SVGEGT. This clonotype was seen many times. Antigen: not known. Individual cDNA molecules were tagged with unique molecular identifiers, the study reported. TCRdb independently ran MiXCR on the 5' RACE reads; one entry per CDR3 protein. The sample records tens of thousands of distinct CDR3 sequences, approximately 12% being singletons. Study outcomes and limitations: Anti-spike CD8 responses were favored in VDJdb matching, and private and CD4 specificities were missed.

The rearrangement links TRBV6-2 or TRBV6-3 to TRBJ1-3; TRBD1 aligns across 7 bases. The sample comprised whole blood. The receptor's source is an adult who was a healthcare worker with PCR-confirmed SARS-CoV-2 infection or an uninfected control (not recorded which). CDR3 DNA: TGTGCCATCCGGGACAGCTCTGGAAACACCATATATTTT. Its protein is CAIRDSSGNTIYF.